The 7 T cell receptor beta chains given below trace back to one sample, sequenced in a study of OX40 agonist ivuxolimab in advanced cancers. The method was immunoSEQ multiplex PCR; TCRdb's version includes in-frame clones alone and lacks a portion of them. Found here are 80,000 or so clones, roughly 87% of them singletons; the top ten hold 0.32%. This specimen was CD4+ or CD8+ T cells sorted from blood, taken in a trial of the OX40 agonist ivuxolimab. The origin of the receptors is an adult with an advanced solid tumor such as melanoma, head and neck, liver or kidney cancer.

This rearrangement joins TRBV18 to TRBJ1-1, with TRBD1 matching over 7 bases. This CDR3 contains 14 residues. Germline V gives CDR1 KGHSH, CDR2 LQKENI. Trimming took 4 bases from V and 1 from J; bases not matched to a gene: 3. The CDR3 protein is CASSLTGENTEAFF. Here the CDR3 DNA reads TGTGCCAGCTCACTTACAGGGGAGAACACTGAAGCTTTCTTT.

The rearrangement joins TRBV9 to TRBJ1-2, with D tentatively TRBD1 (6 bases). This CDR3 has 16 amino acids. V was clipped by 0 bases and J by 4 bases, with 16 bases between them. Germline V gives CDR1 SGDLS, CDR2 YYNGEE. The CDR3 DNA reads as TGTGCCAGCAGCGTAGCTTTGGTAACAGGGTTCTATGGCTACACCTTC. The encoded protein is CASSVALVTGFYGYTF.

The chain carries TRBV18 and TRBJ2-1, with D maybe TRBD2 (6 bases). V was clipped by 2 bases and J by 1 base, with 12 bases between them. The CDR3 covers 16 residues. Germline V gene data show CDR1 as KGHSH and CDR2 as LQKENI. The chain's CDR3 is CASSPVGGISYNEQFF. The CDR3 DNA reads TGTGCCAGCTCACCAGTCGGGGGAATATCCTACAATGAGCAGTTCTTC.

The rearrangement uses TRBV6-6 and TRBJ1-5; perhaps TRBD1 as D (6 bases). The V end lost 6 bases, the J end lost 4 bases, and 16 bases lay between the germline ends. Germline V CDR1 and CDR2: MNHNY, SVGAGI (reference sequence). The CDR3 has 15 residues. CDR3 in amino acids: CASSLNREMNQPQHF. Written as DNA, the CDR3 is TGTGCCAGCAGCCTAAACAGGGAGATGAATCAGCCCCAGCATTTT.

The J gene is TRBJ2-2, the V gene TRBV15; TRBD2 agrees at 8 bases. The CDR3 consists of 17 residues. Trimming cost V 0 bases and J 8 bases; bases outside gene matches: 11. Germline CDR1 is LNHNV and CDR2 is YYDKDF (reference sequence). CDR3 residues: CATSRDRGSGKGGELFF. The CDR3 region has the DNA TGTGCCACCAGCAGAGATCGAGGTAGCGGGAAAGGAGGGGAGCTGTTTTTT.

The rearrangement links TRBV6-5 to TRBJ2-1; 7 bases agree with TRBD1. Germline CDR1 reads MNHEY; CDR2 reads SVGAGI. CDR3 length equals 16 residues. J gave up 7 bases and V 2 bases, and 11 bases lay outside the gene matches. The CDR3 here is CASSYEGAVIGNEQFF. For the CDR3, the DNA is TGTGCCAGCAGTTACGAGGGGGCAGTTATCGGAAATGAGCAGTTCTTC.

The V gene is TRBV7-2, the J gene TRBJ2-3; 7 bases align to TRBD1. The CDR3 totals 13 residues. Trimming cost V 4 bases and J 3 bases; bases outside gene matches: 1. Germline assignment: CDR1 SGHTA and CDR2 FQGNSA. For the CDR3, the DNA is TGTGCCAGCAGCTACAGGGGAACAGATACGCAGTATTTT. Its protein is CASSYRGTDTQYF.